The table lists the clone carrying this TCR beta chain with a few counts. The record originates from a study of T-cell reconstitution after alpha-beta-depleted transplantation in children. The library targeted TCRbeta and was prepared with unique molecular identifiers. MiXCR, applied by TCRdb to the PCR reads, yields one record per CDR3 protein. The table shows roughly 590,000 distinct CDR3 sequences, with roughly 15% occurring only once. The CDR3 totals 15 residues. J was trimmed by 1 base and V by 3 bases; bases with no gene match: 6. This rearrangement joins TRBV12-3 or TRBV12-4 to TRBJ2-7, with 7 positions matching TRBD1. The source of this sequence is a human donor who donated a stem cell graft to a child with acute myeloid leukemia. The sequencing used PBMCs from the stem cell graft donor, collected from the stem cell graft. The CDR3 nucleotides are TGTGCCAGCAGTTTTCTCCGGGACAGTTCCTACGAGCAGTACTTC. As protein: CASSFLRDSSYEQYF.